This T cell receptor beta chain was sequenced in a study of T cell clonality in common variable immunodeficiency. Overall study results and limits: CVID subjects shared fewer TCRbeta clones than healthy controls did. CVID subjects showed higher TCRbeta clonality than healthy controls.

The V and J ends lost 2 bases and 5 bases respectively, with 3 bases between them. The CDR3 is 10 residues long. Germline V lookup: CDR1 DFQATT, CDR2 SNEGSKA (reference sequence). The repertoire was sequenced with immunoSEQ multiplex PCR; TCRdb's copy has only in-frame clones and lacks some. The data show about 50,000 clones, with none appearing a single time. The table lists this clone with many counts. Its antigen is still unknown. Sequencing ends 3 residues short of the CDR3 end; the germline J gene provides the rest. Sequencing was done on a sample of peripheral blood mononuclear cells. The chain uses TRBV20-1 and TRBJ2-5; D unresolved. The receptor was isolated from a person between 18 and 75 years old in good health. The CDR3 region is CSARLETQYF. The covered CDR3 bases are TGCAGTGCTAGACTGGAGACC.